A single sample is the source of the 24 T cell receptor beta chains below, sequenced in a study of cytomegalovirus exposure and HLA in healthy donors. Here immunoSEQ multiplex PCR was the method, and the copy in TCRdb shows in-frame clones only, minus some. The table lists around 200,000 clones, around 81% of them singletons. The sample was PBMCs. Receptors were obtained from a woman in her late teens or twenties in good health and CMV-seropositive.

The chain employs TRBV7-2 and TRBJ1-3, with D uncertain. The V end was cut by 1 base, the J end by 0 bases, with 7 bases between. The CDR3 is 15 residues long. Per the germline V gene, CDR1 is SGHTA and CDR2 is FQGNSA. The CDR3 region has the DNA TGTGCCAGCAGCTTAGACAGATACTCTGGAAACACCATATATTTT. This encodes CASSLDRYSGNTIYF.

This clone occurred once. V gene TRBV5-1 combines with J gene TRBJ2-1; TRBD2 agrees at 14 bases. Germline V gives CDR1 SGHRS, CDR2 YFSETQ. CDR3 size: 15 residues. The V segment lost 3 bases and the J segment 7 bases; nucleotides outside the gene matches: 3. The CDR3: CASSSWTSGGNEQFF. The DNA for the CDR3 is TGCGCCAGCAGCTCTTGGACTAGCGGGGGGAATGAGCAGTTCTTC.

The rearrangement links TRBV27 to TRBJ2-7; D is possibly TRBD1 (5 bases). This CDR3 contains 15 residues. The ends were cut back, 0 bases at V and 2 bases at J, with 11 bases in the middle. Germline V gene sequence: CDR1 MNHEY, CDR2 SMNVEV (reference sequence). The CDR3 DNA follows: TGTGCCAGCAGTTTATCAAGGCAGGGTACCTACGAGCAGTACTTC. Translating it yields CASSLSRQGTYEQYF.

This chain connects TRBV18 to TRBJ2-1; 8 nucleotides match TRBD1. The CDR3 contains 15 residues. The J segment lost 6 bases and the V segment lost 2 bases, leaving 6 bases of the junction unmatched. Germline values: CDR1 KGHSH, CDR2 LQKENI. The CDR3, as DNA: TGTGCCAGCTCACCAGGGACAGGTGTAGGCAATGAGCAGTTCTTC. Its translation: CASSPGTGVGNEQFF. Combining the CDR3 with reference TRBV18 and TRBJ2-1 gives the whole variable domain NAGVMQNPRHLVRRRGQEARLRCSPMKGHSHVYWYRQLPEEGLKFMVYLQKENIIDESGMPKERFSAEFPKEGPSILRIQQVVRGDSAAYFCASSPGTGVGNEQFFGPGTRLTVL.

For this clone: The sample carries other DNA sequences with the same CDR3. J is TRBJ1-1 and V is TRBV9, with D unclear. There are 13 residues in the CDR3. The germline V gene has CDR1 SGDLS and CDR2 YYNGEE. The V and J ends lost 4 bases and 4 bases respectively, with 11 bases between them. This CDR3 is CASSPRSGTEAFF. The CDR3 DNA is TGTGCCAGCAGCCCTCGGAGCGGCACTGAAGCTTTCTTT.

CDR3: CASSPRPGTGEINYGYTF. CDR3 nucleotide sequence: TGTGCCAGCTCACCTCGCCCGGGGACAGGGGAGATTAACTATGGCTACACCTTC. The chain employs TRBV18 and TRBJ1-2; 10 bases fit TRBD1. Germline V gene lookup returns CDR1 KGHSH and CDR2 LQKENI. This CDR3 has 18 residues. V dropped 3 bases and J dropped 1; count of bases not matched to a gene: 11.

The chain employs TRBV7-6 and TRBJ2-5; a possible D gene is TRBD2 (6 bases). Germline CDR1 and CDR2: SGHVS and FNYEAQ. The CDR3 sequence is 16 residues long. Between the trimmed V and J ends, which lost 1 base and 0 bases, there was a span of 12 bases. CDR3 sequence reads: CASSLGIGGYQETQYF. As DNA, the CDR3 is TGTGCCAGCAGCTTAGGGATCGGAGGGTACCAAGAGACCCAGTACTTC. Using reference TRBV7-6 and TRBJ2-5 for the parts outside the CDR3, the full variable domain is GAGVSQSPRYKVTKRGQDVALRCDPISGHVSLYWYRQALGQGPEFLTYFNYEAQQDKSGLPNDRFSAERPEGSISTLTIQRTEQRDSAMYRCASSLGIGGYQETQYFGPGTRLLVL.

The rearrangement joins TRBV7-2 to TRBJ2-7; perhaps TRBD1 as D (6 bases). The CDR3 runs to 15 residues. Germline assignment: CDR1 SGHTA and CDR2 FQGNSA. The V gene lost 0 bases and the J gene lost 2 bases, with 11 bases spanning the gap. The CDR3 reads CASSLAWGQTYEQYF. As DNA, the CDR3 is TGTGCCAGCAGCTTAGCCTGGGGGCAAACCTACGAGCAGTACTTC. Combining the CDR3 with reference TRBV7-2 and TRBJ2-7 gives the whole variable domain GAGVSQSPSNKVTEKGKDVELRCDPISGHTALYWYRQSLGQGLEFLIYFQGNSAPDKSGLPSDRFSAERTGGSVSTLTIQRTQQEDSAVYLCASSLAWGQTYEQYFGPGTRLTVT.

This chain uses TRBV19 with TRBJ1-2; 7 bases fit TRBD1. The CDR3 spans 14 residues. The germline V gene encodes CDR1 LNHDA and CDR2 SQIVND (reference sequence). V was pared by 9 bases and J by 8 bases, with 15 bases of the junction left unmatched. The CDR3 DNA follows: TGTGCCAGCAATCCGGACAGGAGGAATCGAGGCTACACCTTC. Amino acids: CASNPDRRNRGYTF.

This chain connects TRBV6-5 to TRBJ1-2; TRBD1 matches 9 bases. Germline V gene data show CDR1 as MNHEY and CDR2 as SVGAGI. The V and J ends lost 9 bases and 6 bases, in that order; junction bases with no gene match: 5. This CDR3 spans 12 amino acids. The CDR3 loop reads CASLDRGDGYTF. The DNA of the CDR3 is TGTGCCAGTTTAGACAGGGGGGATGGCTACACCTTC.

The chain combines TRBV7-6 with TRBJ1-4; D gene uncertain. Between the trimmed V and J ends, which lost 5 bases and 7 bases, there was a span of 14 bases. The germline gives CDR1 SGHVS, CDR2 FNYEAQ. The CDR3 has 14 residues. CDR3 amino acids: CASSRDPTGEKLFF. The CDR3 coding sequence is TGTGCCAGCAGCAGAGACCCAACGGGTGAAAAACTGTTTTTT.

This rearrangement joins TRBV7-9 to TRBJ2-1; D perhaps matches TRBD2 (5 bases). The CDR3 spans 11 residues. Germline V gene data show CDR1 as SEHNR and CDR2 as FQNEAQ (reference sequence). V dropped 4 bases and J dropped 10 bases, with 8 bases sitting between them. This chain's CDR3 is CASSSGLEQFF. DNA of the CDR3: TGTGCCAGCAGCTCCGGACTGGAGCAGTTCTTC.

CDR3 nucleotide sequence: TGTGCCAGCAGAAGAGGACAGAACACTGAAGCTTTCTTT. Residues: CASRRGQNTEAFF. The rearrangement joins TRBV6-1 to TRBJ1-1; tentative D call: TRBD1 (5 bases). The CDR3 extends over 13 amino acids. Germline V gene sequence: CDR1 MNHNS, CDR2 SASEGT. Trimming left V 6 bases short and J 1 base short, with 9 bases between.

The chain joins TRBV7-2 to TRBJ1-1; 9 bases match TRBD1. This CDR3 contains 14 residues. Trimming at V came to 6 bases and at J to 5 bases, leaving 7 bases not matched to a gene. Germline CDR1 is SGHTA and CDR2 is FQGNSA. Written as DNA, the CDR3 is TGTGCCAGCAGTACGTATGACAGGGGGACTGAAGCTTTCTTT. Protein product: CASSTYDRGTEAFF.

V gene TRBV10-3 combines with J gene TRBJ2-3; D may be TRBD1 (6 bases). The germline V and J ends were trimmed by 1 base and 6 bases, with 17 bases remaining between them. The CDR3 has 16 residues. Germline CDR1 reads ENHRY; CDR2 reads SYGVKD. The CDR3 protein is CAISEWGQGEKDTQYF. In DNA, the CDR3 is TGTGCCATCAGTGAGTGGGGGCAGGGTGAAAAGGATACGCAGTATTTT.

V is TRBV7-9 and J is TRBJ2-5, with 7 bases identical to TRBD2. The CDR3 covers 16 residues. J lost 4 bases, V lost 5 bases, and 13 bases had no gene match. CDR1 is SEHNR, CDR2 FQNEAQ, per germline (reference sequence). CDR3 region: CASSRGRVQRGETQYF. CDR3 in DNA: TGTGCCAGCAGCCGAGGGCGGGTCCAGCGGGGAGAGACCCAGTACTTC.

This chain joins TRBV12-5 and TRBJ1-1; 7 bases map to TRBD1. The V gene end was trimmed by 5 bases and the J gene end by 11 bases; junction bases not matched to a gene: 14. CDR1 LGHNT and CDR2 FRNRAP come from the germline V gene. The CDR3 runs to 14 residues. The CDR3 here is CASGPRDRDNTAFF. The CDR3 DNA reads as TGTGCTAGTGGTCCCCGGGACAGAGATAATACGGCTTTCTTT.

The chain links TRBV28 to TRBJ2-7, with D possibly matching TRBD2 (5 bases). Germline CDR1 is MDHEN and CDR2 is SYDVKM. CDR3 size: 14 residues. With 8 bases removed from V and 0 bases from J, the gap between germline ends came to 14 bases. The CDR3 loop is CASVPSGNSYEQYF. CDR3 sequence (DNA): TGTGCCAGCGTCCCATCCGGGAACTCCTACGAGCAGTACTTC.

The CDR3 DNA reads as TGTGCCAGCAGCTTAGACGACCAGAGGGGCTACACCTTC. It translates to CASSLDDQRGYTF. This chain joins TRBV7-9 and TRBJ1-2, with D uncertain. The CDR3 contains 13 residues. V was trimmed by 1 base and J by 8 bases, leaving 11 bases between them. Germline V lookup: CDR1 SEHNR, CDR2 FQNEAQ (reference sequence).

The chain combines TRBV6-5 with TRBJ1-2; the match to TRBD1 covers 9 bases. Germline assignment: CDR1 MNHEY and CDR2 SVGAGI. V lost 6 bases, J lost 7 bases, and 9 bases stayed unmatched. The CDR3 has 14 residues. The CDR3 loop is CASSPRDRAGGYTF. The DNA of the CDR3 is TGTGCCAGCAGCCCCCGGGACAGGGCGGGTGGCTACACCTTC.

The CDR3 protein is CASSVQGSNTIYF. DNA for the CDR3: TGTGCCAGCAGCGTACAGGGTTCCAACACCATATATTTT. The chain employs TRBV9 and TRBJ1-3; TRBD1 is a possible D gene (5 bases). The V end was cut by 1 base, the J end by 7 bases, with 9 bases between. The CDR3 has 13 residues. CDR1 is SGDLS, CDR2 YYNGEE, per germline.

This chain connects TRBV18 to TRBJ2-2, with 8 bases that match TRBD1. The length of the CDR3 is 15 residues. Germline V gene data show CDR1 as KGHSH and CDR2 as LQKENI. J gave up 3 bases and V 6 bases, and 6 bases lay outside the gene matches. CDR3 protein: CASSIQGAHTGELFF. The CDR3 DNA sequence: TGTGCCAGCTCTATCCAGGGGGCGCACACCGGGGAGCTGTTTTTT.

This chain joins TRBV6-5 and TRBJ2-2, with TRBD1 identical over 9 bases. V lost 6 bases, J lost 3 bases, and 5 bases stayed unmatched. The CDR3 contains 15 residues. CDR1 is MNHEY, CDR2 SVGAGI, per germline. The CDR3 spells CASRQQGADTGELFF. The CDR3 DNA reads as TGTGCCAGCAGACAACAGGGGGCGGACACCGGGGAGCTGTTTTTT.

V gene TRBV7-9 combines with J gene TRBJ2-6; 11 bases agree with TRBD1. The CDR3 consists of 17 residues. Germline V gives CDR1 SEHNR, CDR2 FQNEAQ (reference sequence). Losses at the gene ends were 4 bases for V and 0 bases for J; bases not matched to a gene: 2. This chain's CDR3 is CASSSGTGGSGANVLTF. Here the CDR3 DNA reads TGTGCCAGCAGCTCCGGGACAGGGGGCTCTGGGGCCAACGTCCTGACTTTC.